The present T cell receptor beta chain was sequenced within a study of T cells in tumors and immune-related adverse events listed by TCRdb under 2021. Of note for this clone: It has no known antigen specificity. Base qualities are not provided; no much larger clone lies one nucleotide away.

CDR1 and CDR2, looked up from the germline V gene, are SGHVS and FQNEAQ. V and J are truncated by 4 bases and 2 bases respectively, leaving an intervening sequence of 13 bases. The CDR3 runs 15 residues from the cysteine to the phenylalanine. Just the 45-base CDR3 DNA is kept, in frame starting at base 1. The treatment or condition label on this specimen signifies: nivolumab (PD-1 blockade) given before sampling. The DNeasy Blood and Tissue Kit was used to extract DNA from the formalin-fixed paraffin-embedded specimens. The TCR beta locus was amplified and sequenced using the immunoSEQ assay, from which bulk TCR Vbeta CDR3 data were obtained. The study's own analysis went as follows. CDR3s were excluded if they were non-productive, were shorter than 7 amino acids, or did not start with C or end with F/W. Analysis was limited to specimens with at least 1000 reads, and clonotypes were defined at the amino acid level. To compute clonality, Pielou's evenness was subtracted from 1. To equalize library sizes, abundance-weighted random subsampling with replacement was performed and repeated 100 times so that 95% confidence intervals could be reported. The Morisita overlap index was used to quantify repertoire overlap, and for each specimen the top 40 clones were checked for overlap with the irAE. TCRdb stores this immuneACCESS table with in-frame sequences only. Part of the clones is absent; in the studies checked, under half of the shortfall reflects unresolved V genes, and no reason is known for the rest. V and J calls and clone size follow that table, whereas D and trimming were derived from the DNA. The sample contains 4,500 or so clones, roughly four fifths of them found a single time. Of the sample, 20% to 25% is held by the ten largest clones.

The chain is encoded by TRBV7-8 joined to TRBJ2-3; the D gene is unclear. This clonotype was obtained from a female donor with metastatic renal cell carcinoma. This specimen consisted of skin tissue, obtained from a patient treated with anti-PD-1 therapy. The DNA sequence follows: TGTGCCAGCAGCTCTCTAGTGACGACCACAGATACGCAGTATTTT. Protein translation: CASSSLVTTTDTQYF.